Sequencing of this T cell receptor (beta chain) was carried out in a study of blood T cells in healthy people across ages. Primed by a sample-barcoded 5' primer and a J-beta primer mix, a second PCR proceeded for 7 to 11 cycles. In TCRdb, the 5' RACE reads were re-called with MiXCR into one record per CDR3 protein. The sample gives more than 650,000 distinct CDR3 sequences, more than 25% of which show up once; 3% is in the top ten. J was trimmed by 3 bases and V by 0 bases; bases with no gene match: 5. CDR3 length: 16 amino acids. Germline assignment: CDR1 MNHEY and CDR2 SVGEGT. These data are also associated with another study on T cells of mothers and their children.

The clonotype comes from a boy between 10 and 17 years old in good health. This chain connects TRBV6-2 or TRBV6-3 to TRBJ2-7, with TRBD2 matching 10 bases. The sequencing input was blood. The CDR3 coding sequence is TGTGCCAGCAGTTACTCTGAGCGGGGGGGACTCTACGAGCAGTACTTC. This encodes CASSYSERGGLYEQYF.